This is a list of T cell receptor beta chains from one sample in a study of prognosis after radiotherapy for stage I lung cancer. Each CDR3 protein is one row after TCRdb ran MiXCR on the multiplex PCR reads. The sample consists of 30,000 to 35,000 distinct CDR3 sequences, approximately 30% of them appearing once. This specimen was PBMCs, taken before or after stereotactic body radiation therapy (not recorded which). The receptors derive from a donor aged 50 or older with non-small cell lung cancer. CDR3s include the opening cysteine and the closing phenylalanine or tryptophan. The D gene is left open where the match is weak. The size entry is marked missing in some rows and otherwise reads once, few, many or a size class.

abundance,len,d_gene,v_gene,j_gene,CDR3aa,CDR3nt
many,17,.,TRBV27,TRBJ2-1,CASSLKPTSPINNEQFF,TGTGCCAGCAGTTTAAAACCCACGAGTCCGATTAACAATGAGCAGTTCTTC
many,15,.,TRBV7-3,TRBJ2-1,CASSLLTGRGNEQFF,TGTGCCAGCAGCTTATTAACAGGGAGGGGGAATGAGCAGTTCTTC
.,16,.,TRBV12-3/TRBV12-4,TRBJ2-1,CASSRKRIIAGDEQFF,TGTGCCAGCAGTCGTAAGCGAATAATAGCTGGAGATGAGCAGTTCTTC
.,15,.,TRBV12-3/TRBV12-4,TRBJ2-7,CASSLSGLSSYEQYF,TGTGCCAGCAGTTTATCGGGACTGAGCTCCTACGAGCAGTACTTC
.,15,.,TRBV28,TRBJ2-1,CASRGAVTWLNDQFF,TGTGCCAGCAGGGGAGCGGTTACCTGGTTGAATGATCAGTTCTTC
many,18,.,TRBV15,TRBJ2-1,CATSRDPRLGSSYNEQFF,TGTGCCACCAGCAGAGATCCCAGGTTGGGAAGCTCCTACAATGAGCAGTTCTTC
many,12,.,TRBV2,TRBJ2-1,CASRRTPGEQFF,TGTGCCAGCAGAAGGACTCCGGGGGAGCAGTTCTTC
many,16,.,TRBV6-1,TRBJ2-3,CASSSSRRGSTDTQYF,TGTGCCAGCAGCTCGAGTAGGCGGGGCTCCACAGATACGCAGTATTTT
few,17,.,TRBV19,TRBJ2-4,CASSGTTGQRAKNIQYF,TGTGCCAGTAGCGGAACGACAGGACAGCGAGCCAAAAACATTCAGTACTTC
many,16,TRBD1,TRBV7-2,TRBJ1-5,CASSPRDRGSHQPQHF,TGTGCCAGCAGCCCGAGGGACAGGGGGTCTCATCAGCCCCAGCATTTT
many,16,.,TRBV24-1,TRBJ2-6,CATSSYRGSGANVLTF,TGTGCCACCAGTAGTTACAGAGGGTCTGGGGCCAACGTCCTGACTTTC
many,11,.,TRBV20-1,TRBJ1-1,CSARYNTEAFF,TGCAGTGCTAGATACAACACTGAAGCTTTCTTT
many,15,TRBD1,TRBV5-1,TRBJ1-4,CASSLQGTANEKLFF,TGCGCCAGCAGCTTACAGGGGACGGCTAATGAAAAACTGTTTTTT
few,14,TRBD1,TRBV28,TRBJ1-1,CASSRGQPWTEAFF,TGTGCCAGCAGTAGGGGGCAGCCGTGGACTGAAGCTTTCTTT
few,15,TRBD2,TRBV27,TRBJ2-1,CASSLSRGGLNEQFF,TGTGCCAGCAGTTTATCTCGCGGGGGTCTCAATGAGCAGTTCTTC
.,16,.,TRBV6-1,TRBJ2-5,CASSEAYGTLQETQYF,TGTGCCAGCAGTGAAGCATACGGGACACTCCAAGAGACCCAGTACTTC
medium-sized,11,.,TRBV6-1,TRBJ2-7,CASSPYYEQYF,TGTGCCAGCAGCCCATACTACGAGCAGTACTTC
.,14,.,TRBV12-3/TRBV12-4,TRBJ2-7,CASSNWDPHYEQYF,TGTGCCAGCAGTAACTGGGACCCTCACTACGAGCAGTACTTC
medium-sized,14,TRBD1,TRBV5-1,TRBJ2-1,CASSSRKTGNEQFF,TGCGCCAGCAGCTCCAGGAAGACAGGGAATGAGCAGTTCTTC
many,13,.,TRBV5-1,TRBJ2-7,CASSPGWLYEQYF,TGCGCCAGCAGCCCTGGGTGGCTGTACGAGCAGTACTTC
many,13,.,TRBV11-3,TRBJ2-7,CASSLVSGYEQYF,TGTGCCAGCAGCTTAGTGTCCGGTTACGAGCAGTACTTC
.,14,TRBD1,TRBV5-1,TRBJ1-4,CASSQGASGEELLF,TGCGCCAGCAGCCAGGGGGCAAGCGGGGAAGAACTGCTTTTT
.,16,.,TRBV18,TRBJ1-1,CASSPNPGRRDTEAFF,TGTGCCAGCTCACCCAATCCGGGACGGCGGGACACTGAAGCTTTCTTT
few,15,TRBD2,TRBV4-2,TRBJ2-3,CASSTSGGGTDTQYF,TGTGCCAGCAGCACCTCGGGGGGGGGTACAGATACGCAGTATTTT
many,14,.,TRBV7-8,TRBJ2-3,CASSPDGSTDTQYF,TGTGCCAGCAGCCCAGACGGCAGCACAGATACGCAGTATTTT
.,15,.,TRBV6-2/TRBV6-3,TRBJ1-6,CASSQVSPSNPPLHF,TGTGCCAGCAGTCAGGTCTCTCCCTCTAATCCACCCCTCCACTTT
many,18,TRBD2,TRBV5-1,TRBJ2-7,CASSLPRLAGFSHYEQYF,TGCGCCAGCAGCTTGCCAAGACTAGCGGGATTCTCTCACTACGAGCAGTACTTC
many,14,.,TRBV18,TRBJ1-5,CASSPGWSNQPQHF,TGTGCCAGCTCACCAGGATGGAGCAATCAGCCCCAGCATTTT
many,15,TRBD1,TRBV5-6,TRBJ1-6,CASSLDGQDNSPLHF,TGTGCCAGCAGCTTGGATGGACAGGATAATTCACCCCTCCACTTT
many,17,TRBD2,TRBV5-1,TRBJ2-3,CASSPSTSGSSTDTQYF,TGCGCCAGCAGCCCATCGACTAGCGGGTCTAGCACAGATACGCAGTATTTT
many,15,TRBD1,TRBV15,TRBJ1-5,CATSKGQGASQPQHF,TGTGCCACCAGCAAAGGACAGGGGGCGAGTCAGCCCCAGCATTTT
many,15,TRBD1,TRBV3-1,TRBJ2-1,CASSPGTGGNNEQFF,TGTGCCAGCAGCCCCGGGACAGGGGGCAACAATGAGCAGTTCTTC
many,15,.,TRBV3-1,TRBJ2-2,CASSQDNDGTGELFF,TGTGCCAGCAGCCAAGATAATGACGGAACCGGGGAGCTGTTTTTT
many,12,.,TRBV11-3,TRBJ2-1,CASSFGRHEQFF,TGTGCCAGCAGCTTTGGACGACATGAGCAGTTCTTC
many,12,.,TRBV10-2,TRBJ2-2,CASIGNTGELFF,TGCGCCAGCATAGGAAACACCGGGGAGCTGTTTTTT
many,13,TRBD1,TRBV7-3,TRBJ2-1,CASSEDRGLEQFF,TGTGCCAGCAGCGAGGACAGGGGGCTTGAGCAGTTCTTC
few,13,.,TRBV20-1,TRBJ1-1,CSARQDQNTEAFF,TGCAGTGCTAGACAAGACCAAAACACTGAAGCTTTCTTT
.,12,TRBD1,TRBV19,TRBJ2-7,CASIVTGAEQYF,TGTGCCAGTATCGTGACAGGGGCCGAGCAGTACTTC
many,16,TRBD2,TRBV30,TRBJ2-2,CAWIPGLAGAGGELFF,TGTGCCTGGATCCCGGGACTAGCGGGAGCGGGCGGGGAGCTGTTTTTT
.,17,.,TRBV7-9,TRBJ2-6,CASSPPMAFSGANVLTF,TGTGCCAGCAGCCCACCCATGGCATTCTCTGGGGCCAACGTCCTGACTTTC
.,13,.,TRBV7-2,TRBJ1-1,CASSLRQGALAFF,TGTGCCAGCAGCTTAAGGCAGGGTGCCCTCGCTTTCTTT
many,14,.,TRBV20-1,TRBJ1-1,CSARRGHVNTEAFF,TGCAGTGCTAGAAGGGGACACGTGAACACTGAAGCTTTCTTT
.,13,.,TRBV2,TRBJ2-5,CASIKDFAETQYF,TGTGCCAGCATCAAGGATTTTGCTGAGACCCAGTACTTC
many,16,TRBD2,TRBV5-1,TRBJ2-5,CASSLGLAGEGETQYF,TGCGCCAGCAGCCTAGGACTAGCGGGAGAGGGAGAGACCCAGTACTTC
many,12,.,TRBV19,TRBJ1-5,CASQDFNQPQHF,TGTGCCAGCCAAGATTTCAATCAGCCCCAGCATTTT
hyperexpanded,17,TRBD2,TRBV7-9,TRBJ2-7,CASSPESRTSGRDEQYF,TGTGCCAGCAGCCCCGAGAGTCGGACTAGCGGGAGAGACGAGCAGTACTTC
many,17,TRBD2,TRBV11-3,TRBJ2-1,CASSLGATSGIYNEQFF,TGTGCCAGCAGCTTGGGGGCAACTAGCGGGATATACAATGAGCAGTTCTTC
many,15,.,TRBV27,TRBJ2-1,CASRLSGTRFLEQFF,TGTGCCAGCAGACTCTCCGGGACTCGTTTCTTGGAGCAGTTCTTC
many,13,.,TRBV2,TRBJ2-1,CASSSGLYNEQFF,TGTGCCAGCAGTAGCGGGCTGTACAATGAGCAGTTCTTC
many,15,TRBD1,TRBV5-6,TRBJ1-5,CASGMMTGGNQPQHF,TGTGCCAGCGGAATGATGACAGGGGGCAATCAGCCCCAGCATTTT
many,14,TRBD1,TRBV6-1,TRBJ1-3,CASTTGGGGNTIYF,TGTGCCAGCACGACAGGGGGAGGTGGAAACACCATATATTTT
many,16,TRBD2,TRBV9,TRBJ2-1,CASSVGTSGSIDEQFF,TGTGCCAGCAGCGTTGGGACTAGCGGGAGTATCGATGAGCAGTTCTTC
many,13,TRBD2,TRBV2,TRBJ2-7,CARGRGVTYEQYF,TGTGCCAGGGGGAGGGGTGTGACCTACGAGCAGTACTTC
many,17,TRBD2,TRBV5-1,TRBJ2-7,CASSLKGLAGNGYEQYF,TGCGCCAGCAGCTTGAAAGGACTAGCGGGAAACGGATACGAGCAGTACTTC
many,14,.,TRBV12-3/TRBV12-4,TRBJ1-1,CASSLIPLGTEAFF,TGTGCCAGCAGTTTAATTCCCCTTGGCACTGAAGCTTTCTTT